A selection of T cell receptor beta chains follows, all from one sample in a study of T cell repertoires in cytomegalovirus infection. TCRdb used MiXCR to reprocess the reads, holding one entry per CDR3 protein. The repertoire holds some 150,000 distinct CDR3 sequences, with 6.5% as singletons. The sample consisted of PBMCs. These receptors originate from a human donor in good health (CMV status not recorded). Some clones in this sample may be carry-over from other donors' samples. Each CDR3 is given with its conserved first and last residue. A D gene is named only where the DNA matches it firmly. Not every row has a clone size; where given, it reads once, few, many or a size class.

len	abundance	v_gene	d_gene	j_gene	CDR3nt	CDR3aa
14	many	TRBV20-1	.	TRBJ1-1	TGCAGTGCTAGAATACTCCTCTTGGGGATTGAAGCTTTCTTT	CSARILLLGIEAFF
11	.	TRBV20-1	.	TRBJ1-1	TGCAGTGCTAGAGACCCGGGGGGGGGGGTCTTT	CSARDPGGGVF
18	many	TRBV5-1	TRBD2	TRBJ2-1	TGCGCCAGCAGCTTAAGAGCGGGGGGCCCCGGTTCCGCCAATGAGCAGTTCTTC	CASSLRAGGPGSANEQFF
15	.	TRBV6-2/TRBV6-3	TRBD2	TRBJ2-7	TGTGCCAGCAGCAGACTAGCGGACCACTCCTACGAGCAGTACTTC	CASSRLADHSYEQYF
14	many	TRBV7-7	TRBD1	TRBJ2-7	TGTGCCAGCAGCCCAAGACAGGGGTCCCGGGAGCAGTACTTC	CASSPRQGSREQYF
15	many	TRBV12-3/TRBV12-4	.	TRBJ2-3	TGTGCCAGCAGTTTTGGCCCCTCTAGCACAGATACGCAGTATTTT	CASSFGPSSTDTQYF
14	many	TRBV6-1	.	TRBJ2-5	TGTGCCAGCAGTGTCATCCCCACGAGGGAGACCCAGTACTTC	CASSVIPTRETQYF
13	.	TRBV20-1	.	TRBJ1-1	TGCAGTGCTAGTTCCCGGATGAACACTGAAGCTTTCTTT	CSASSRMNTEAFF
15	.	TRBV4-3	.	TRBJ2-5	TGCGCCAGCAGCCAAGGCTTAGGCCGCGAGGAGACCCAGTACTTC	CASSQGLGREETQYF
15	few	TRBV7-3	TRBD2	TRBJ2-1	TGTGCCAGCAGCTTAAAGCTAGCGGGGGGCAATGAGCAGTTCTTC	CASSLKLAGGNEQFF
12	many	TRBV12-3/TRBV12-4	.	TRBJ1-1	TGTGCCAGCAGGGTTGGGAACACTGAAGCTTTCTTT	CASRVGNTEAFF
15	many	TRBV7-2	.	TRBJ2-3	TGTGCCAGCAGCTTAGTTGGCAGGGGCCCAGATACGCAGTATTTT	CASSLVGRGPDTQYF
17	many	TRBV7-2	TRBD2	TRBJ2-1	TGTGCCAGCAGCTTTGGGGAGACTAGCGTCCCCTACAATGAGCAGTTCTTC	CASSFGETSVPYNEQFF
12	.	TRBV29-1	.	TRBJ1-5	TGCAGCGTTAGTGGGGCTGATCAGCCCCAGCATTTT	CSVSGADQPQHF
13	many	TRBV19	.	TRBJ1-1	TGTGCCAGTCACCCGGTGGGGGGCACTGAAGCTTTCTTT	CASHPVGGTEAFF
14	.	TRBV28	TRBD1	TRBJ2-7	TGTGCCAGCAGGGGGACAGTGAGTCCCTACGAGCAGTACTTC	CASRGTVSPYEQYF
13	.	TRBV10-3	.	TRBJ2-7	TGTGCCATCAGATTCGGGCCAGAAGTCGAGCAGTACTTC	CAIRFGPEVEQYF
14	few	TRBV20-1	.	TRBJ2-5	TGCAGTGCTAGAATGCTCACGGGGAAGGAGACCCAGTACTTC	CSARMLTGKETQYF
18	.	TRBV9	TRBD2	TRBJ2-5	TGTGCCAGCAGCGTAGGCCCCTCGGGGCGGGGGATCCAAGAGACCCAGTACTTC	CASSVGPSGRGIQETQYF
17	many	TRBV7-8	TRBD2	TRBJ2-5	TGTGCCAGCAGCTTAGGGCTAGCGGGGGGACCCGAAAGGACCCAGTACTTC	CASSLGLAGGPERTQYF
14	many	TRBV20-1	TRBD2	TRBJ2-3	TGCAGTGCTAACTTAGCGGGGAGCACAGATACGCAGTATTTT	CSANLAGSTDTQYF
13	many	TRBV7-8	.	TRBJ2-1	TGTGCCAGCAGCATCTCGGGGGACAATGAGCAGTTCTTC	CASSISGDNEQFF
19	few	TRBV20-1	TRBD1	TRBJ1-1	TGCAGTGCTAGAGTGATAACGGGACAGGGATCGGGTATGAACACTGAAGCTTTCTTT	CSARVITGQGSGMNTEAFF
15	few	TRBV15	.	TRBJ1-6	TGTGCCACCAGACCGGGGGGGGCTTATAATTCACCCCTCCACTTT	CATRPGGAYNSPLHF
14	many	TRBV7-8	.	TRBJ1-4	TGTGCCAGCAGCTCCGAAGGGGGGCTAGGAAGCCTGTTTTTT	CASSSEGGLGSLFF
22	many	TRBV10-3	.	TRBJ1-5	TGTGCCATCAGTGAGTCGCCGGTCGGGGCGGGACCTGATCTTGGGGGCAATCAGCCCCAGCATTTT	CAISESPVGAGPDLGGNQPQHF
15	.	TRBV19	.	TRBJ2-1	TGTGCCAGTAGTATTCTCTGGCAGGGCTACAATGAGCAGTTCTTC	CASSILWQGYNEQFF
15	many	TRBV28	.	TRBJ1-1	TGTGCCAGCAGTTCCCGAGGGGCCGCCCTCCCTGAAGCTTTCTTT	CASSSRGAALPEAFF
15	many	TRBV20-1	TRBD2	TRBJ2-3	TGCAGTGCAGCAACTAGCGGGGGGATCACAGATACGCAGTATTTT	CSAATSGGITDTQYF
14	.	TRBV19	TRBD1	TRBJ1-1	TGTGCCAGTAGGGACAGGGGGAGGGACACTGAAGCTTTCTTT	CASRDRGRDTEAFF
15	many	TRBV19	.	TRBJ2-7	TGTGCCAGTAGTCCCGCCGGGATCGCTTCCTACGAGCAGTACTTC	CASSPAGIASYEQYF